This TCR beta chain comes out of a study of blood T cell repertoires in COVID-19. Study background: Whether acute or convalescent, the COVID-19 samples came from the United States, Italy and Spain. Sources were T cells, B-cell-depleted T cells, or PBMCs; the material itself was cDNA or gDNA.

Participant reports of clinical history set cohort assignment. Some clones are missing from TCRdb's copy, which holds only in-frame ones; the method was immunoSEQ multiplex PCR. The sample lists approximately 250,000 clones, 80% to 90% occurring once. The source of this sequence is a young man with acute COVID-19. The sequencing sample was made of PBMCs or T cells enriched from blood (not recorded which).

The CDR3 region is CASNVLAGNGELFF. The CDR3, as DNA: TGTGCCAGCAACGTACTAGCGGGAAACGGGGAGCTGTTTTTT. The chain uses TRBV28 and TRBJ2-2; 10 bases are shared with TRBD2. CDR1 MDHEN and CDR2 SYDVKM come from the germline V gene. The CDR3 is made up of 14 amino acids. Unmatched junction bases numbered 6, after V lost 7 bases and J lost 7 bases.